This TCR beta chain came from a study of blood T cell repertoires in COVID-19. Whole-study context: The United States, Italy and Spain provided the acute and convalescent COVID-19 samples.

Produced via immunoSEQ multiplex PCR; TCRdb's table is partial and in-frame only. This sample has roughly 300,000 clones, with around nine tenths found just once. Trimming shortened V by 3 bases and J by 0 bases, and 6 bases separated the two germline ends. CDR3 length: 14 amino acids. Germline V gives CDR1 MNHEY, CDR2 SVGEGT. Adults between about 18 and 89 years of age took part from approximately 24 US areas. Participants had their cohort set by participant-reported clinical history. The table lists this clone with a few counts. This TCR derives from a woman aged 25 to 39 who had recovered from COVID-19. This sequence joins TRBV6-2 or TRBV6-3 and TRBJ2-1; D is unresolved. The sample consisted of PBMCs or T cells enriched from blood (not recorded which). Written as DNA, the CDR3 is TGTGCCAGCAGTTATAGGAGCTCCTACAATGAGCAGTTCTTC. It translates to CASSYRSSYNEQFF.